Listed here are 18 T cell receptor beta chains from one sample, sequenced in a study of CD8+ T cells in alopecia areata. The authors extracted RNA and reverse transcribed it into cDNA as the sequencing template. Method: immunoSEQ multiplex PCR; TCRdb's copy keeps in-frame clones and lacks some. The sample has 200,000 to 250,000 clones, less than 80% seen once. The sample here was CD4+ T cells sorted from blood, taken at week 0. The receptor set was obtained from a human donor with alopecia areata.

CDR3 sequence reads: CAWSPGQIGQPQHF. CDR3 nucleotide sequence: TGTGCCTGGAGTCCGGGACAAATTGGGCAGCCCCAGCATTTT. The chain joins TRBV30 to TRBJ1-5; tentative D call: TRBD1 (6 bases). The CDR3 length is 14 residues. CDR1 is GTSNPN and CDR2 is SVGIG in the germline V gene (reference sequence). Trimming left V 2 bases short and J 7 bases short, with 15 bases between.

The chain couples TRBV5-1 to TRBJ1-6; 8 bases are a match to TRBD1. Per the germline V gene, CDR1 is SGHRS and CDR2 is YFSETQ. The CDR3 runs 15 residues. V was clipped by 4 bases and J by 7 bases; unmatched bases: 7. DNA of the CDR3: TGCGCCAGCAGCCTTTCTCGGGACAGGAATTCACCCCTCCACTTT. Its protein is CASSLSRDRNSPLHF.

The chain uses TRBV27 and TRBJ2-5, with a weak D call TRBD1 (6 bases). The V and J ends lost 2 bases and 3 bases respectively, with 10 bases between them. Germline lookup yields CDR1 MNHEY and CDR2 SMNVEV (reference sequence). This CDR3 contains 14 residues. CDR3 nucleotide sequence: TGTGCCAGCAGTTTAACAGGGTTCGAAGAGACCCAGTACTTC. Encoded protein: CASSLTGFEETQYF.

This rearrangement joins TRBV9 to TRBJ2-7; TRBD1 agrees at 7 bases. The CDR3 runs 15 residues. J lost 3 bases, V lost 0 bases, and 6 bases had no gene match. Germline CDR1 and CDR2: SGDLS and YYNGEE. The CDR3 protein is CASSVEDRAVYEQYF. The CDR3 bases are TGTGCCAGCAGCGTAGAAGACAGGGCCGTCTACGAGCAGTACTTC.

This clone was observed a single time. The genes are TRBV30 and TRBJ2-2; D is undetermined. CDR1 GTSNPN and CDR2 SVGIG come from the germline V gene (reference sequence). Trimming left V 4 bases short and J 5 bases short, with 8 bases between. The CDR3 consists of 12 residues. This chain's CDR3 is CAWILGTGELFF. The CDR3 DNA follows: TGTGCCTGGATTTTGGGAACCGGGGAGCTGTTTTTT.

This clone was picked up a small number of times. This rearrangement joins TRBV30 to TRBJ1-1; D is perhaps TRBD1 (5 bases). The CDR3 length is 13 residues. Looked up from germline, CDR1 is GTSNPN and CDR2 is SVGIG (reference sequence). Deletions cut 2 bases from V and 3 bases from J, with 10 bases between. This chain's CDR3 is CAWSTQEYTEAFF. In DNA form, the CDR3 reads TGTGCCTGGAGTACACAGGAATACACTGAAGCTTTCTTT. The full variable domain, its missing parts supplied by reference TRBV30 and TRBJ1-1, is SQTIHQWPATLVQPVGSPLSLECTVEGTSNPNLYWYRQAAGRGLQLLFYSVGIGQISSEVPQNLSASRPQDRQFILSSKKLLLSDSGFYLCAWSTQEYTEAFFGQGTRLTVV.

This clone has more than one count but fewer than ten. This sequence joins TRBV30 and TRBJ1-2, with D possibly TRBD1 on 5 matching bases. Looked up from germline, CDR1 is GTSNPN and CDR2 is SVGIG (reference sequence). The germline V and J ends were trimmed by 4 bases and 7 bases, with 28 bases remaining between them. This CDR3 contains 17 residues. The CDR3 region has the DNA TGTGCCTGGACCCGAGGGGCAGGCTACCCTTCTCTACGTGGCTACACCTTC. Translating gives CAWTRGAGYPSLRGYTF.

The chain carries TRBV6-5 and TRBJ2-5; perhaps D is TRBD1 or TRBD2 (5 bases each). The CDR3 has 13 residues. Trimming cost V 2 bases and J 7 bases, with 11 bases left between them. Germline V CDR1 and CDR2: MNHEY, SVGAGI. As DNA, the CDR3 is TGTGCCAGCAGTTACGGGGGAATAGGGACCCAGTACTTC. This translates into CASSYGGIGTQYF.

The chain links TRBV30 to TRBJ1-2; the D gene is possibly TRBD1 (6 bases). CDR1 GTSNPN and CDR2 SVGIG come from the germline V gene (reference sequence). This CDR3 is 11 amino acids long. Trimming cost V 1 base and J 6 bases, with 6 bases left between them. CDR3 nucleotides: TGTGCCTGGAGTGACAGGGATGGCTACACCTTC. Protein: CAWSDRDGYTF.

A few counts support this clone. The chain uses TRBV14 and TRBJ2-5; D is uncertain. The CDR3 loop spans 15 amino acids. Deletions cut 0 bases from V and 1 base from J, with 9 bases between. Germline V gene sequence: CDR1 SGHDN, CDR2 FVKESK. CDR3 sequence: CASSQDYRVQETQYF. The CDR3 coding sequence is TGTGCCAGCAGCCAAGATTACCGGGTCCAAGAGACCCAGTACTTC. Combining the CDR3 with reference TRBV14 and TRBJ2-5 gives the whole variable domain EAGVTQFPSHSVIEKGQTVTLRCDPISGHDNLYWYRRVMGKEIKFLLHFVKESKQDESGMPNNRFLAERTGGTYSTLKVQPAELEDSGVYFCASSQDYRVQETQYFGPGTRLLVL.

This clone was observed a few times. J is TRBJ1-3 and V is TRBV2; possible D gene TRBD1, 5 bases. CDR1 and CDR2 from the germline V gene are SNHLY and FYNNEI. The CDR3 has 15 residues. The germline V and J ends were trimmed by 6 bases and 2 bases, with 14 bases remaining between them. The CDR3 sequence is CASRNWDRPGNTIYF. The CDR3 coding sequence is TGTGCCAGCAGGAACTGGGACCGGCCTGGAAACACCATATATTTT.

V and J are TRBV4-1 and TRBJ2-6, with D uncertain. Trimming pared 6 bases from V and 4 bases from J, leaving 13 bases between. CDR1 is MGHRA, CDR2 YSYEKL, per germline. CDR3 length: 15 amino acids. CDR3 bases: TGCGCCAGCAGTCCTCCCCGATACGGGGCCAACGTCCTGACTTTC. This sequence encodes CASSPPRYGANVLTF.

The chain links TRBV9 to TRBJ2-3; D not certain. Trimming took off 6 bases at V and 3 bases at J, with 14 bases between the two ends. The CDR3 totals 14 residues. CDR1 is SGDLS and CDR2 is YYNGEE in the germline V gene. Written as DNA, the CDR3 is TGTGCCAGCAACCCCGTTCAATGGACAGATACGCAGTATTTT. Translated, it gives CASNPVQWTDTQYF.

The rearrangement uses TRBV30 and TRBJ2-7, with 7 bases matching TRBD1. The CDR3 extends over 13 amino acids. V lost 3 bases, J lost 2 bases, and 4 bases stayed unmatched. CDR1 GTSNPN and CDR2 SVGIG come from the germline V gene (reference sequence). CDR3 DNA sequence: TGTGCCTGGAGGCCGGGACAGCCCTACGAGCAGTACTTC. This gives the protein CAWRPGQPYEQYF. Complete variable domain (other parts from reference TRBV30 and TRBJ2-7): SQTIHQWPATLVQPVGSPLSLECTVEGTSNPNLYWYRQAAGRGLQLLFYSVGIGQISSEVPQNLSASRPQDRQFILSSKKLLLSDSGFYLCAWRPGQPYEQYFGPGTRLTVT.

This clone showed up just once. The chain couples TRBV4-1 to TRBJ2-1; possibly TRBD1 for D (5 bases). This CDR3 comprises 13 residues. The V end was cut by 3 bases, the J end by 15 bases, with 18 bases between. Germline assignment: CDR1 MGHRA and CDR2 YSYEKL. In DNA, the CDR3 is TGCGCCAGCAGCCAGTCCCCGGAAGGGGCACCGTTCTTC. This codes for CASSQSPEGAPFF.

The rearrangement uses TRBV14 and TRBJ2-7; 7 nucleotides line up with TRBD1. Germline V gives CDR1 SGHDN, CDR2 FVKESK. The CDR3 has 13 amino acids. V was pared by 3 bases and J by 3 bases, with 2 bases of the junction left unmatched. CDR3 nucleotide sequence: TGTGCCAGCAGCCAGGGACAGATCTACGAGCAGTACTTC. Its protein product is CASSQGQIYEQYF.

CDR3 region: CASSQGVSGGPTDTQYF. Written as DNA, the CDR3 is TGTGCCAGCAGCCAAGGAGTTAGCGGGGGGCCCACAGATACGCAGTATTTT. This chain joins TRBV4-2 and TRBJ2-3; 10 bases agree with TRBD2. Per the germline V gene, CDR1 is LGHNA and CDR2 is YNFKEQ. The junction had 6 bases not matched to a gene; V was cut back by 1 base and J by 2 bases. The CDR3 runs 17 residues.

This chain uses TRBV29-1 with TRBJ2-3; TRBD2 matches at 7 bases. Germline V gene data show CDR1 as SQVTM and CDR2 as ANQGSEA. J was trimmed by 1 base and V by 3 bases; bases with no gene match: 7. CDR3 length: 15 residues. This CDR3 reads CSVDAGAAGTDTQYF. DNA of the CDR3: TGCAGCGTTGACGCGGGAGCGGCTGGCACAGATACGCAGTATTTT.